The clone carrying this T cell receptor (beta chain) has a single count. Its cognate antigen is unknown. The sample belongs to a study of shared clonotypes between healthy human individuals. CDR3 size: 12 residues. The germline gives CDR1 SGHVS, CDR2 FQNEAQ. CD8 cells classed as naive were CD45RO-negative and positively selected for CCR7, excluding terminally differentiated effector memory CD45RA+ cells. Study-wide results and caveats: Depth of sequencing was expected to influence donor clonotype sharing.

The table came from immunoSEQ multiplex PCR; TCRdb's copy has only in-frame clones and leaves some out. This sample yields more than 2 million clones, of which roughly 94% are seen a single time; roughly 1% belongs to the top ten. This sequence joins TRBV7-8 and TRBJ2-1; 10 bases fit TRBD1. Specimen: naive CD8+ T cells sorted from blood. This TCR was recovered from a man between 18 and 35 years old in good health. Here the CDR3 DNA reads TGTGCTGGGGACAGGGGCAGTAATGAGCAGTTCTTC. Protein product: CAGDRGSNEQFF.